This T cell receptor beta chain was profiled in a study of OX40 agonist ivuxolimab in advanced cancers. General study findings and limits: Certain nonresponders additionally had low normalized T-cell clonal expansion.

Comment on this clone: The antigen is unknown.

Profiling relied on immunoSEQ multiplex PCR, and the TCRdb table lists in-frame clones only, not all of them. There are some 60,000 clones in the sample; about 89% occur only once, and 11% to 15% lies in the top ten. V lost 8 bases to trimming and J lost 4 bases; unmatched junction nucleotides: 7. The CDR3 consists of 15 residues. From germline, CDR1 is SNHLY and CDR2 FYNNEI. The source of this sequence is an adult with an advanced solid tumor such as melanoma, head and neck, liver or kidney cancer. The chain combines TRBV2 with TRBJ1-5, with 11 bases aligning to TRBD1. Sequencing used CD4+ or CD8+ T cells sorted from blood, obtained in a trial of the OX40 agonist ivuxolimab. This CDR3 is CASATRDRGNQPQHF. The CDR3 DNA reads TGTGCCAGCGCGACCCGGGACAGGGGGAATCAGCCCCAGCATTTT.